These T cell receptor beta chains were read from a single sample in a study of cytomegalovirus exposure and HLA in healthy donors. TCRdb keeps only in-frame clones here, not all; method: immunoSEQ multiplex PCR. The table lists 130,000 or so clones, roughly 87% of them singletons. Sequenced input: PBMCs. The receptors derive from a woman younger than 30 in good health and CMV-seronegative. The CDR3 runs from the conserved cysteine through the conserved F or W. A D gene is named only where the DNA matches it firmly. A clone size is listed for some rows: how often the clone was seen (once, few, many), or a class if it is expanded.

d_call: NA; v_call: TRBV6-6; j_call: TRBJ1-3; clone_size: NA; cdr3_nt: TGTGCCAGCACCCTAGCAGGCTCTGGAAACACCATATATTTT; cdr3_aa: CASTLAGSGNTIYF
d_call: TRBD1; v_call: TRBV5-6; j_call: TRBJ1-4; clone_size: NA; cdr3_nt: TGTGCCAGCAGCTTGGGAGGGACAGCTAATGAAAAACTGTTTTTT; cdr3_aa: CASSLGGTANEKLFF
d_call: TRBD1; v_call: TRBV5-1; j_call: TRBJ2-3; clone_size: once; cdr3_nt: TGCGCCAGCAGCTTACAGGGGTCGGGTACGCAGTATTTT; cdr3_aa: CASSLQGSGTQYF
d_call: NA; v_call: TRBV5-1; j_call: TRBJ1-1; clone_size: NA; cdr3_nt: TGCGCCAGCAGCACCGAGAGGAACACTGAAGCTTTCTTT; cdr3_aa: CASSTERNTEAFF
d_call: TRBD1; v_call: TRBV6-1; j_call: TRBJ2-1; clone_size: NA; cdr3_nt: TGTGCCAGCAGTATAGGGACAGTCAATGAGCAGTTCTTC; cdr3_aa: CASSIGTVNEQFF
d_call: NA; v_call: TRBV7-2; j_call: TRBJ1-6; clone_size: few; cdr3_nt: TGTGCCAGCAGCTTAACCTCGGGATGGATTTCACCCCTCCACTTT; cdr3_aa: CASSLTSGWISPLHF
d_call: NA; v_call: TRBV9; j_call: TRBJ1-4; clone_size: NA; cdr3_nt: TGTGCCAGCAGCGAGGGTGGGGGGTCGGAAAAACTGTTTTTT; cdr3_aa: CASSEGGGSEKLFF
d_call: TRBD1; v_call: TRBV10-3; j_call: TRBJ1-2; clone_size: NA; cdr3_nt: TGTGCCATCAGCCGAACCACCGGGACAGCCTATAGTGGCTACACCTTC; cdr3_aa: CAISRTTGTAYSGYTF
d_call: NA; v_call: TRBV19; j_call: TRBJ1-1; clone_size: NA; cdr3_nt: TGTGCCAGTAGCTTAACAGGGTACACTGAAGCTTTCTTT; cdr3_aa: CASSLTGYTEAFF
d_call: TRBD2; v_call: TRBV5-4; j_call: TRBJ2-5; clone_size: NA; cdr3_nt: TGTGCCAGCAGCTTTAGCGGGGGCCAAGAGACCCAGTACTTC; cdr3_aa: CASSFSGGQETQYF
d_call: NA; v_call: TRBV6-1; j_call: TRBJ1-1; clone_size: NA; cdr3_nt: TGTGCCAGCAGCGTCAGGGTAGACACTGAAGCTTTCTTT; cdr3_aa: CASSVRVDTEAFF
d_call: NA; v_call: TRBV19; j_call: TRBJ1-4; clone_size: NA; cdr3_nt: TGTGCCATACGCGGGGGAGCTAATGAAAAACTGTTTTTT; cdr3_aa: CAIRGGANEKLFF
d_call: NA; v_call: TRBV7-8; j_call: TRBJ2-5; clone_size: NA; cdr3_nt: TGTGCCAGCAGCTTAGGTACTGCTGGAGAGACCCAGTACTTC; cdr3_aa: CASSLGTAGETQYF
d_call: NA; v_call: TRBV1; j_call: TRBJ2-2; clone_size: NA; cdr3_nt: TGCACCAGCAGCCCCCTTGAGGACACGTGGTCGTTGGGGGAGCTGTTTTTT; cdr3_aa: CTSSPLEDTWSLGELFF
d_call: NA; v_call: TRBV10-2; j_call: TRBJ2-7; clone_size: NA; cdr3_nt: TGCGCCAAACAACACTACTACGAGCAGTACTTC; cdr3_aa: CAKQHYYEQYF
d_call: TRBD1; v_call: TRBV6-5; j_call: TRBJ1-5; clone_size: NA; cdr3_nt: TGTGCCAGCAGTCAAGGACAGGAAGTACGGCCCCAGCATTTT; cdr3_aa: CASSQGQEVRPQHF
d_call: TRBD1; v_call: TRBV7-2; j_call: TRBJ1-5; clone_size: NA; cdr3_nt: TGTGCCAGCAGTGATGGGACAGGGGTCCAGCCCCAGCATTTT; cdr3_aa: CASSDGTGVQPQHF
d_call: NA; v_call: TRBV6-1; j_call: TRBJ2-3; clone_size: once; cdr3_nt: TGTGCCAGCAGTGAAGTGGGGAGCCAGGCAGATACGCAGTATTTT; cdr3_aa: CASSEVGSQADTQYF
d_call: NA; v_call: TRBV10-1; j_call: TRBJ1-2; clone_size: NA; cdr3_nt: TGCGCCAGCAGTGACCCCGACGCGGGTGGGGACTATGGCTACACCTTC; cdr3_aa: CASSDPDAGGDYGYTF
d_call: NA; v_call: TRBV5-1; j_call: TRBJ2-1; clone_size: once; cdr3_nt: TGCGCCAGCAGCTTGGCCTCCTTCTCCTACAATGAGCAGTTCTTC; cdr3_aa: CASSLASFSYNEQFF
d_call: NA; v_call: TRBV14; j_call: TRBJ2-3; clone_size: NA; cdr3_nt: TGTGCCAGCAGCTCAGGGGTGGCAGATACGCAGTATTTT; cdr3_aa: CASSSGVADTQYF
d_call: NA; v_call: TRBV7-7; j_call: TRBJ2-5; clone_size: once; cdr3_nt: TGTGCCAGCAGCTCCAACTATCAAGAGACCCAGTACTTC; cdr3_aa: CASSSNYQETQYF
d_call: TRBD2; v_call: TRBV9; j_call: TRBJ2-7; clone_size: once; cdr3_nt: TGTGCCAGCAGCGTAGAGGGACTAGCCTACGAGCAGTACTTC; cdr3_aa: CASSVEGLAYEQYF
d_call: TRBD2; v_call: TRBV6-1; j_call: TRBJ2-1; clone_size: NA; cdr3_nt: TGTGCCAGTCGGACGGGGGGGCAGCTAAATGAGCAGTTCTTC; cdr3_aa: CASRTGGQLNEQFF